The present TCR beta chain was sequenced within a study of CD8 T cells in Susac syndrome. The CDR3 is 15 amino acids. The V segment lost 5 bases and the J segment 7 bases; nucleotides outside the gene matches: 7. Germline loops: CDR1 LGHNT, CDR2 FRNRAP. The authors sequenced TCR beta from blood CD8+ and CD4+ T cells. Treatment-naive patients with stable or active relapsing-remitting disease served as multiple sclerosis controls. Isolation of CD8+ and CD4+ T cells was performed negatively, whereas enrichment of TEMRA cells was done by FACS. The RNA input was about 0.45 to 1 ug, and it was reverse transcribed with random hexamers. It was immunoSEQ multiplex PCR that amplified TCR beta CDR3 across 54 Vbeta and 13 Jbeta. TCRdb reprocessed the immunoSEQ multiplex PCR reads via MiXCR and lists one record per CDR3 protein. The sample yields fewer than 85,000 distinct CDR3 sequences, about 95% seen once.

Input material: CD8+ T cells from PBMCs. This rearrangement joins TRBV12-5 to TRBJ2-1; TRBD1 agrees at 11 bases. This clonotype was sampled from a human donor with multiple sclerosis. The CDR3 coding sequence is TGTGCTAGTGGTATGGGACAGGGGGGGAAAAATGAGCAGTTCTTC. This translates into CASGMGQGGKNEQFF.